This TCR beta chain was identified during a study of vaccination and CD4 T cells after COVID-19. Treatment noted: roughly ten-day PBMC culture with coronavirus spike peptide pools or control peptides (ViraFEST assay). ViraFEST used peptide pools to expand antigen-specific T cells, then sequenced TCRs. Following culture for around 10 days, CD4+ T cells were isolated by negative selection. Notes on this clonotype: No antigen is known for it.

Germline trimming cut 1 base from V and 4 bases from J; bases unmatched to any gene: 5. The CDR3 extends over 15 amino acids. Looked up from germline, CDR1 is MDHEN and CDR2 is SYDVKM. An Oncomine TCR Beta short-read assay was used to sequence the DNA from cultured CD4+ T cells. TCRdb independently ran MiXCR on the PCR reads; one entry per CDR3 protein. The table lists 10,000 to 15,000 distinct CDR3 sequences, over 30% of them singletons. The chain is built from TRBV28 and TRBJ1-1; TRBD1 aligns across 8 bases. Sequencing input: cultured CD4+ T cells from blood. The receptor comes from a human donor with COVID-19. CDR3: CASSLSAGGFTEAFF. In DNA, the CDR3 is TGTGCCAGCAGTTTATCGGCAGGGGGCTTCACTGAAGCTTTCTTT.